This T cell receptor (beta chain) was captured in a study of blood T cell repertoires in COVID-19. The overall study: Samples taken during acute and convalescent COVID-19 were collected in the United States, Italy and Spain. PBMCs, B-cell-depleted T cells, or T cells provided the cDNA or gDNA that made up the material.

Seattle participants joined during active infection and were tracked over time. How the authors handled the data: Using reference gene primer amplification, nucleated cell counts were estimated. Assay: immunoSEQ multiplex PCR; the TCRdb copy retains only in-frame clones and omits some. V and J calls and clone size are given by that table; D and trimming were obtained from the DNA. Of around 230,000 clones in the sample, about 82% were seen once. The sample consisted of peripheral blood. The receptor comes from a man aged 45 to 65 with COVID-19, enrolled during active disease.

The CDR3 here is CASSVTGLSGNTIYF. DNA of the CDR3: TGTGCCAGCAGTGTGACAGGGCTCTCTGGAAACACCATATATTTT. J is TRBJ1-3 and V is TRBV28; 7 bases agree with TRBD1. The CDR3 is 15 residues long. V gave up 5 bases and J gave up 0 bases; unmatched junction bases: 4. Germline V gene sequence: CDR1 MDHEN, CDR2 SYDVKM.